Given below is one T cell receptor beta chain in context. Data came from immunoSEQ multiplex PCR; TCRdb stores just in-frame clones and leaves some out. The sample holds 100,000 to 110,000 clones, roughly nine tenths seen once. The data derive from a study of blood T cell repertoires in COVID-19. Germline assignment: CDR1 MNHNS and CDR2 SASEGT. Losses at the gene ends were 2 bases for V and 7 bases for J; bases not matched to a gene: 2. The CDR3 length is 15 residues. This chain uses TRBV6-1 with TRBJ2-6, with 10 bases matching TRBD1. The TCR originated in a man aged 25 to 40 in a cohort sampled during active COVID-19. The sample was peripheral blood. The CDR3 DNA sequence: TGTGCCAGCAGTGAAAGGGACAGGGGAGCCAACGTCCTGACTTTC. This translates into CASSERDRGANVLTF.